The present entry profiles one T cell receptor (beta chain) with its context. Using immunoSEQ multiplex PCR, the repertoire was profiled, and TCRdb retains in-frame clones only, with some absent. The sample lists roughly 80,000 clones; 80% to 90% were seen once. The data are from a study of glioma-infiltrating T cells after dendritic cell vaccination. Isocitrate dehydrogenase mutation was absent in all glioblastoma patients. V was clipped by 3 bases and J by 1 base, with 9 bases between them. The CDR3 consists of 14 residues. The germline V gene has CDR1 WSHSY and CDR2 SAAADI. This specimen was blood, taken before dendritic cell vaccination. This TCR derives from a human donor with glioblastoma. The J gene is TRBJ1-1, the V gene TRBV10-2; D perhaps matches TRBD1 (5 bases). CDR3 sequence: CASSDGGGNTEAFF. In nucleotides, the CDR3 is TGCGCCAGCAGTGACGGGGGAGGGAACACTGAAGCTTTCTTT.